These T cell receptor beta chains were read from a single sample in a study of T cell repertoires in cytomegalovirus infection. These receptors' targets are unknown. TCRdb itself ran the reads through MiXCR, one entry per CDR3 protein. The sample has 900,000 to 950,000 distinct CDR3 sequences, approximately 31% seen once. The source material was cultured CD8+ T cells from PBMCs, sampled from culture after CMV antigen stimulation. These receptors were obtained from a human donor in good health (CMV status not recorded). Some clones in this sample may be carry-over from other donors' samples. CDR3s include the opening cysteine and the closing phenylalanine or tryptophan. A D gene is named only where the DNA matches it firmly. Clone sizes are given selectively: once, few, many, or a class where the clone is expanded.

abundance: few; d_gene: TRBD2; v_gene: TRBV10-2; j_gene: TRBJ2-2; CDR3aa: CASSVRQRGGRNTGELFF; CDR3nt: TGCGCCAGCAGTGTAAGGCAGCGGGGGGGCCGAAACACCGGGGAGCTGTTTTTT
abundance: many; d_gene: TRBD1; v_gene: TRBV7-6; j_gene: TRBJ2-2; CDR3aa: CASSLLLQGRTGELFF; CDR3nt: TGTGCCAGCAGCTTATTATTACAGGGGCGGACCGGGGAGCTGTTTTTT
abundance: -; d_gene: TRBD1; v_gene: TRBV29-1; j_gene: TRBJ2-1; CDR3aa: CSVWTGANEQFF; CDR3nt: TGCAGCGTTTGGACAGGGGCGAATGAGCAGTTCTTC
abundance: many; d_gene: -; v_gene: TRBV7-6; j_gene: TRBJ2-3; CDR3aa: CASSFTGEEDTQYF; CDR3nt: TGTGCCAGCAGCTTTACAGGAGAAGAGGATACGCAGTATTTT
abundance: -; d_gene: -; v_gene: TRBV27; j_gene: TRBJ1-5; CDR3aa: CASGRYQPQHF; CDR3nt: TGTGCCTCTGGCCGATATCAGCCCCAGCATTTT
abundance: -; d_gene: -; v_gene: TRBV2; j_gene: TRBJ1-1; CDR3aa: CASEGFWTALNTEAFF; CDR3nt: TGTGCCAGCGAAGGGTTCTGGACCGCACTGAACACTGAAGCTTTCTTT
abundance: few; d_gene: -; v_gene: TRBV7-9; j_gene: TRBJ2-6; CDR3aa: CASSPGRGSGANVLTF; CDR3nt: TGTGCCAGCAGCCCTGGACGGGGCTCTGGGGCCAACGTCCTGACTTTC
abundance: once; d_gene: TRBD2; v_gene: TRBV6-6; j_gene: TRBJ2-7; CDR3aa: CASSHSGIRDEQYF; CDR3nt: TGTGCCAGCAGCCACAGCGGGATTCGGGACGAGCAGTACTTC
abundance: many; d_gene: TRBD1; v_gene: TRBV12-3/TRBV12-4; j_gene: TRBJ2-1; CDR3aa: CASRGQGGYNEQFF; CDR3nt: TGTGCCAGCAGGGGACAGGGAGGCTACAATGAGCAGTTCTTC
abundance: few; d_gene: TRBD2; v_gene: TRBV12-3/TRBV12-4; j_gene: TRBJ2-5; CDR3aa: CASNHGDPGLATETQYF; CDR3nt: TGTGCCAGCAACCACGGGGACCCGGGACTAGCCACAGAGACCCAGTACTTC
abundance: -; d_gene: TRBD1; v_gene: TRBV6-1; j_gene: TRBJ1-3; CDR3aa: CASSEARQGAGGNTIYF; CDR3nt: TGTGCCAGCAGTGAAGCTCGACAGGGGGCGGGAGGAAACACCATATATTTT
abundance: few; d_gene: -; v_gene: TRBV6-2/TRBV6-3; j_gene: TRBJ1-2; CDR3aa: CASSYERQAYGYTF; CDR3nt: TGTGCCAGCAGTTACGAGCGACAGGCCTATGGCTACACCTTC
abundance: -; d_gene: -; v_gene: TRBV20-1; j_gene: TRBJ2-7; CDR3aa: CSARDHSELSSYEQYF; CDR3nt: TGCAGTGCTAGAGATCATTCGGAACTAAGCTCCTACGAGCAGTACTTC
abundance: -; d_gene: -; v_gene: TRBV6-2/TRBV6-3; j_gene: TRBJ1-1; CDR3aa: CASSLPPQGNTEAFF; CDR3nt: TGTGCCAGCAGTCTCCCCCCACAGGGGAACACTGAAGCTTTCTTT
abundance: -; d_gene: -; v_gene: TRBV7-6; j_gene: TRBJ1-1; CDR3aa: CASSSRQHTEAFF; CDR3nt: TGTGCCAGCAGCTCGCGACAGCACACTGAAGCTTTCTTT
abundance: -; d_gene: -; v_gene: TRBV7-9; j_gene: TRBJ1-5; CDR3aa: CASRCPDSLPSRSNQPQHF; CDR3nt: TGTGCCAGCAGGTGCCCCGACAGCTTACCTTCTCGTAGCAATCAGCCCCAGCATTTT
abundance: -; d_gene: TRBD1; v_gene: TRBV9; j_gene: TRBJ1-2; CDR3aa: CASSEFSGTGVNYGYTF; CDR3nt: TGTGCCAGCAGCGAATTCTCCGGGACAGGGGTCAACTATGGCTACACCTTC
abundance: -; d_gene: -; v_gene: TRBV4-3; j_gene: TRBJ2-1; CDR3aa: CASSQFISLVARAYNEQFF; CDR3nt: TGCGCCAGCAGCCAATTTATCTCCTTAGTAGCGAGGGCCTACAATGAGCAGTTCTTC
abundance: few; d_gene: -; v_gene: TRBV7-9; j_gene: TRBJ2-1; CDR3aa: CASSLVSSSRDVYNEQFF; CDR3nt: TGTGCCAGCAGCTTAGTTAGTTCCTCTAGGGATGTTTACAATGAGCAGTTCTTC
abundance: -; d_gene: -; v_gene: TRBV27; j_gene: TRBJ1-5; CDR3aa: CVSHRDGGLHDQPQHF; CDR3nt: TGTGTCAGCCATCGGGATGGGGGACTGCATGATCAGCCCCAGCATTTT
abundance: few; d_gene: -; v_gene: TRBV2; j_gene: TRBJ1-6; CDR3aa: CASSKGVGNSPLHF; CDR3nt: TGTGCCAGCAGCAAGGGTGTAGGTAATTCACCCCTCCACTTT
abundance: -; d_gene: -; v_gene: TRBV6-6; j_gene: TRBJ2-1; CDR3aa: CASTGPTVEQFF; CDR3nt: TGTGCCAGCACCGGCCCGACTGTTGAGCAGTTCTTC
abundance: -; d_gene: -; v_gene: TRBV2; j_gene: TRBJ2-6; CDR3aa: CANRRRAGANVLTF; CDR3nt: TGTGCCAACAGGAGGAGAGCTGGGGCCAACGTCCTGACTTTC
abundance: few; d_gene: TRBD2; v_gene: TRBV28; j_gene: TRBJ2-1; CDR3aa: CASSPSKRSGGHNEQFF; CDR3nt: TGTGCCAGCAGCCCCTCCAAGCGGAGCGGGGGTCACAATGAGCAGTTCTTC
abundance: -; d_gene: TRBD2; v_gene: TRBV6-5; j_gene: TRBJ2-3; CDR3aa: CASSYDSSGYLADTQYF; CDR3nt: TGTGCCAGCAGTTACGACTCTAGCGGATATTTGGCAGATACGCAGTATTTT
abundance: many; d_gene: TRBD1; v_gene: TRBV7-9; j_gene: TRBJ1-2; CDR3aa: CASSLGADRAGGYTF; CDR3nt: TGTGCCAGCAGCTTAGGAGCGGACAGGGCTGGCGGCTACACCTTC
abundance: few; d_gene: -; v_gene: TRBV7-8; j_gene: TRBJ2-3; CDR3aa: CASRNAGDTQYF; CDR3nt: TGTGCCAGCAGGAACGCGGGGGATACGCAGTATTTT
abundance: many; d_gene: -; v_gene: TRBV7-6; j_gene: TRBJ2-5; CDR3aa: CASSFIQAIQETQYF; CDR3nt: TGTGCCAGCAGCTTCATTCAGGCCATTCAAGAGACCCAGTACTTC
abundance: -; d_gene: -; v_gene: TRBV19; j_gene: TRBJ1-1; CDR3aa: CASSITRGQHTEAFF; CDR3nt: TGTGCCAGTAGTATAACCCGGGGGCAACACACTGAAGCTTTCTTT